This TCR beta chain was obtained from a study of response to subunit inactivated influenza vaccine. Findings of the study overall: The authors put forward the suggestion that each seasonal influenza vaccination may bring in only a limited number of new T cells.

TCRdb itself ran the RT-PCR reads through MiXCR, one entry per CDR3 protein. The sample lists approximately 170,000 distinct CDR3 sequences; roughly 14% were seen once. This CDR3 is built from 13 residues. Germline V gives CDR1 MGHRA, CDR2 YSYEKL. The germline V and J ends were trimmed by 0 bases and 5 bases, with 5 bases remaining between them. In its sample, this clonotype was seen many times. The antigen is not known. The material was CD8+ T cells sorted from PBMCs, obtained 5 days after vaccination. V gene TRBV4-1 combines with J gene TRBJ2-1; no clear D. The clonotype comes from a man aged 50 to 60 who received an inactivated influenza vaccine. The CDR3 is CASSQERNNEQFF. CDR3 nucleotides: TGCGCCAGCAGCCAAGAACGGAACAATGAGCAGTTCTTC.